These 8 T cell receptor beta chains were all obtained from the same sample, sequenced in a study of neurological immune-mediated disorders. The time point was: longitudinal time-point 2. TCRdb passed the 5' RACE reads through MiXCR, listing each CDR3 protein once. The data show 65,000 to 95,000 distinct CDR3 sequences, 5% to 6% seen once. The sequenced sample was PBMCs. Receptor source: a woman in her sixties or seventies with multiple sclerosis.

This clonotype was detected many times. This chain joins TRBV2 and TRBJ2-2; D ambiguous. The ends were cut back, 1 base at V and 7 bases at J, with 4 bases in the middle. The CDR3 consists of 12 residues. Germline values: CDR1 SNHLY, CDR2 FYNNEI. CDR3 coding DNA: TGTGCCAGCAGTGAAGGGTTCGGGGAGCTGTTTTTT. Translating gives CASSEGFGELFF.

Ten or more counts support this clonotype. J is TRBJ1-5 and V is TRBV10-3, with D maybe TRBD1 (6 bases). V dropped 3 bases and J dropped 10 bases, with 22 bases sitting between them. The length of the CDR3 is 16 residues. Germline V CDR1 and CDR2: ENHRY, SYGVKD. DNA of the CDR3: TGTGCCATCAGTGACCTGGACGTGGGGGCGTCTCGTCCCCAGCATTTT. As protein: CAISDLDVGASRPQHF.

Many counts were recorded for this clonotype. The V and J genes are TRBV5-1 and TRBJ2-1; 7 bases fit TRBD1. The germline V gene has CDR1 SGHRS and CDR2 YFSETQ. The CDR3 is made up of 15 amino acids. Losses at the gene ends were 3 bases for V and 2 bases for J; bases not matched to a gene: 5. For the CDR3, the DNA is TGCGCCAGCAGCTACGCCGGGACAGCCTACAATGAGCAGTTCTTC. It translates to CASSYAGTAYNEQFF.

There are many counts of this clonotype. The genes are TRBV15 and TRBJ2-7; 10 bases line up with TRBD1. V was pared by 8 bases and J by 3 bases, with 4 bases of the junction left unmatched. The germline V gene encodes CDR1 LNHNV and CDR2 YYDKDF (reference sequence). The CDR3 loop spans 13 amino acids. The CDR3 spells CATAGTGDYEQYF. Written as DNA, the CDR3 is TGTGCCACCGCCGGGACAGGGGACTACGAGCAGTACTTC.

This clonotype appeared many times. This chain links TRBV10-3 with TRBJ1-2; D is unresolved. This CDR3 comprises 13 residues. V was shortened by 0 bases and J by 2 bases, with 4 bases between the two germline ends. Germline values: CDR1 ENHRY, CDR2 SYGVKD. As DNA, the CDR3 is TGTGCCATCAGTGAGTCGACCAACTATGGCTACACCTTC. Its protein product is CAISESTNYGYTF.

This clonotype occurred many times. The CDR3 loop reads CASSQSTGVGEQFF. The CDR3 nucleotides read TGTGCCAGCAGTCAATCGACAGGGGTGGGTGAGCAGTTCTTC. The V and J genes are TRBV28 and TRBJ2-1; 8 bases are shared with TRBD1. Trimming took 5 bases from V and 9 from J; bases not matched to a gene: 9. The CDR3 is made up of 14 amino acids. Germline-derived CDR1 and CDR2 are MDHEN and SYDVKM.

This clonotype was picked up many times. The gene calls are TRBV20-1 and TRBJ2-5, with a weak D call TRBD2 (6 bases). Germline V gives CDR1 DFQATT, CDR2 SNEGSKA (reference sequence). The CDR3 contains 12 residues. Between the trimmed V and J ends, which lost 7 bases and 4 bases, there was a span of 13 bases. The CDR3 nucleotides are TGCAGTGGCTCGGGGCGGGGAGAGACCCAGTACTTC. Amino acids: CSGSGRGETQYF.

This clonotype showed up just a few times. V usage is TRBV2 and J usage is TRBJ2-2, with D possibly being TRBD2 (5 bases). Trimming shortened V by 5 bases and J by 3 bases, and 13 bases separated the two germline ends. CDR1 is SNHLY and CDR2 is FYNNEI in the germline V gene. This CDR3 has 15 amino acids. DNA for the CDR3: TGTGCCAGCAGTCCCACTAGGGCGGACACCGGGGAGCTGTTTTTT. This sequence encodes CASSPTRADTGELFF.